Listed below are T cell receptor beta chains from one sample, sequenced in a study of T cell repertoires in cytomegalovirus infection. TCRdb used MiXCR to reprocess the reads, holding one entry per CDR3 protein. The table lists some 230,000 distinct CDR3 sequences, over 20% of them singletons. The sample taken for sequencing was CD8+ T cells from PBMCs. These receptors all come from a human donor in good health (CMV status not recorded). Some clones in this sample may be carry-over from other donors' samples. Each CDR3 is given with its conserved first and last residue. D genes are given only for firm matches. Expanded clones are given a class, and other clones once, few, many or no size at all.

abundance | j_gene | v_gene | d_gene | CDR3nt | CDR3aa
. | TRBJ1-4 | TRBV14 | . | TGTGCCAGCAGCCAAGTCGAGTTCGGTGAAAAACTGTTTTTT | CASSQVEFGEKLFF
. | TRBJ1-3 | TRBV14 | . | TGTGCCAGCAGCCAAGACCAGGGATTCAACTCTGGAAACACCATATATTTT | CASSQDQGFNSGNTIYF
few | TRBJ2-4 | TRBV28 | TRBD1 | TGTGCCAGCAGTTTAGGGGACAGAAATTTCAAAAACATTCAGTACTTC | CASSLGDRNFKNIQYF
. | TRBJ1-5 | TRBV23-1 | . | TGCGCCAGCCCTCGGGGGGGGCAGCCCCAGCATTTT | CASPRGGQPQHF
few | TRBJ2-3 | TRBV5-6 | TRBD1 | TGTGCCAGCAGCTGGGACAGGGTTGAGTATTTT | CASSWDRVEYF
. | TRBJ2-7 | TRBV7-8 | . | TGTGCCAGCAGCTTCTTATCGGGCATAACCTACGAGCAGTACTTC | CASSFLSGITYEQYF
few | TRBJ1-6 | TRBV5-6 | . | TGTGCCAGCAGCCTTTCCCTCTCACCCCTCCACTTT | CASSLSLSPLHF
once | TRBJ1-4 | TRBV20-1 | . | TGCAGTGCTAGAGTGCCCAAGGGGCCTGAAAAACTGTTTTTT | CSARVPKGPEKLFF
many | TRBJ2-5 | TRBV14 | TRBD1 | TGTGCCAGCAGCCACGGGACAGGACCTTACCAAGAGACCCAGTACTTC | CASSHGTGPYQETQYF
few | TRBJ2-2 | TRBV7-3 | . | TGTGCCAGCAGCTTAATGGGGTCAGGGCCTGCGGAGCTGTTTTTT | CASSLMGSGPAELFF
many | TRBJ2-1 | TRBV2 | TRBD2 | TGTGCCAGCAGTGAGCAGTTTAGCGGGGGGTCCATATACAATGAGCAGTTCTTC | CASSEQFSGGSIYNEQFF
few | TRBJ2-1 | TRBV14 | TRBD1 | TGTGCCAGCAGCCAAGGGTACAGGGGCGGCAATGAGCAGTTCTTC | CASSQGYRGGNEQFF
few | TRBJ2-1 | TRBV7-3 | . | TGTGCCAGCAGCCCGAGGATCGGGAAAACTTACAATGAGCAGTTCTTC | CASSPRIGKTYNEQFF
. | TRBJ1-3 | TRBV7-9 | TRBD1 | TGTGCCAGCAGCTTAACCTCAGGGGGCGAGGCTGGAAACACCATATATTTT | CASSLTSGGEAGNTIYF
many | TRBJ2-1 | TRBV7-2 | TRBD2 | TGTGCCAGCAGCTTAGTGGCGGGGGGAATTGGCAATGAGCAGTTCTTC | CASSLVAGGIGNEQFF
. | TRBJ1-4 | TRBV28 | . | TGTGCCAGCAGTTCTCTCGCAACTAATGAAAAACTGTTTTTT | CASSSLATNEKLFF
. | TRBJ2-6 | TRBV19 | . | TGTGCCAGTACTTCCATCAAGGCCGGGTCTGGGGCCAACGTCCTGACTTTC | CASTSIKAGSGANVLTF
. | TRBJ2-7 | TRBV14 | TRBD2 | TGTGCCAGCAGCGGAGCGGGGCTCTCCTACGAGCAGTACTTC | CASSGAGLSYEQYF
many | TRBJ2-1 | TRBV7-6 | TRBD2 | TGTGCCAGCAGCCCCAGGACTAGCGGGGTCCTCAATGAGCAGTTCTTC | CASSPRTSGVLNEQFF
few | TRBJ1-2 | TRBV12-3/TRBV12-4 | . | TGTGCCGTCGGGGGAGGGGGTGGTGGCTACACCTTC | CAVGGGGGGYTF
once | TRBJ2-1 | TRBV2 | TRBD2 | TGTGCCAGCAGCGTACTAGCGGGGGGGGGCTATGAGCAGTTCTTC | CASSVLAGGGYEQFF
few | TRBJ2-1 | TRBV6-1 | . | TGTGCCAGCAGTTGGGGGACGGACTACAATGAGCAGTTCTTC | CASSWGTDYNEQFF
. | TRBJ2-3 | TRBV20-1 | . | TGCAGTGCTCCCTACTTGAATACGCAGTATTTT | CSAPYLNTQYF
few | TRBJ1-2 | TRBV7-2 | . | TGTGCCAGCAGCTCCGGGTCGACTAACTATGGCTACACCTTC | CASSSGSTNYGYTF
many | TRBJ2-5 | TRBV12-3/TRBV12-4 | TRBD2 | TGTGCCAGCAGCTGGACTAGCGGAAAAGAGACCCAGTACTTC | CASSWTSGKETQYF